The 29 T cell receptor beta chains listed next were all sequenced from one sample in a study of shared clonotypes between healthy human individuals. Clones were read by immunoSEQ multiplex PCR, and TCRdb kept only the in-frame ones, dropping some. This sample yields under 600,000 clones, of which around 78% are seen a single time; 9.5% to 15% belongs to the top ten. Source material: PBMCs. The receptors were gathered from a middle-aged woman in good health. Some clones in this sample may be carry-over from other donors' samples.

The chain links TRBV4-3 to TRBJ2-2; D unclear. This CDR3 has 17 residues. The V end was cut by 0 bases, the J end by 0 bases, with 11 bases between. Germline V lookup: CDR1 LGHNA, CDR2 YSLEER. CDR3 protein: CASSQDLHRTNTGELFF. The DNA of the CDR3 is TGCGCCAGCAGCCAAGACTTGCACAGAACGAACACCGGGGAGCTGTTTTTT.

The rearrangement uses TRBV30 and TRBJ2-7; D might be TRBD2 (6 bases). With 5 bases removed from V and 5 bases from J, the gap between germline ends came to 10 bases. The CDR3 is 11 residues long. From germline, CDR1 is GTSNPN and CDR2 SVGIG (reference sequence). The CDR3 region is CAWSGVDEQYF. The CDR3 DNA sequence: TGTGCCTGGTCGGGAGTAGACGAGCAGTACTTC. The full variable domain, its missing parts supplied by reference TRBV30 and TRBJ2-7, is SQTIHQWPATLVQPVGSPLSLECTVEGTSNPNLYWYRQAAGRGLQLLFYSVGIGQISSEVPQNLSASRPQDRQFILSSKKLLLSDSGFYLCAWSGVDEQYFGPGTRLTVT.

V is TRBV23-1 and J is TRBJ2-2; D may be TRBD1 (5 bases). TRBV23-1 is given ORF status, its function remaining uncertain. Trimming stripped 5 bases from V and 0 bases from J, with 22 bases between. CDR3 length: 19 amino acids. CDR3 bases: TGCGCCAGCAGTTTTCCAGGGCCCACCTCGTTCGCGAACACCGGGGAGCTGTTTTTT. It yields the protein CASSFPGPTSFANTGELFF.

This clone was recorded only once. The CDR3 spells CASSLWGATNEQFF. The CDR3 DNA follows: TGCGCCAGCAGCTTGTGGGGGGCGACGAATGAGCAGTTCTTC. The chain combines TRBV5-1 with TRBJ2-1; possibly TRBD1 or TRBD2 for D (6 bases each). This CDR3 comprises 14 residues. The germline V and J ends were trimmed by 1 base and 7 bases, with 12 bases remaining between them. Germline CDR1 SGHRS, CDR2 YFSETQ.

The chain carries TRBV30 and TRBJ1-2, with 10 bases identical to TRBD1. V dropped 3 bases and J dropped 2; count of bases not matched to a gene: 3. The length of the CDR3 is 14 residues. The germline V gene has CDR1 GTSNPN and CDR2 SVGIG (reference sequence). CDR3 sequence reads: CAWRGQGHNYGYTF. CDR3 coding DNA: TGTGCCTGGAGGGGACAGGGGCACAACTATGGCTACACCTTC.

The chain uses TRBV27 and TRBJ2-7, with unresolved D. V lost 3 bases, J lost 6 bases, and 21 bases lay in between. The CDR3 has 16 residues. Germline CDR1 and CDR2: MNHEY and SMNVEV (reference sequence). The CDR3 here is CASSFRMRTEQAEQYF. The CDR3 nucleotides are TGTGCCAGCAGTTTTAGGATGAGGACGGAGCAGGCCGAGCAGTACTTC.

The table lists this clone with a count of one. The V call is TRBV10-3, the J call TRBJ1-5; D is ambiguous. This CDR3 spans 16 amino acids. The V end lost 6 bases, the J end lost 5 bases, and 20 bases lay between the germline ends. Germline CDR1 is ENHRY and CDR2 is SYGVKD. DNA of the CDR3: TGTGCCATCAGCGGTGGTCTGGTTTCGGGAGATCAGCCCCAGCATTTT. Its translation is CAISGGLVSGDQPQHF.

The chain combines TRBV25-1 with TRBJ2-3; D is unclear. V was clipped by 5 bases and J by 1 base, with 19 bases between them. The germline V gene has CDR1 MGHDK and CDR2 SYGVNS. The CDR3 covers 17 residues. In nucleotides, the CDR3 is TGTGCCAGCAGTCAAGGTAGAGGATCGTCTGGCACAGATACGCAGTATTTT. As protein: CASSQGRGSSGTDTQYF. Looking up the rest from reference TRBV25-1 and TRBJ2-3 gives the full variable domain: EADIYQTPRYLVIGTGKKITLECSQTMGHDKMYWYQQDPGMELHLIHYSYGVNSTEKGDLSSESTVSRIRTEHFPLTLESARPSHTSQYLCASSQGRGSSGTDTQYFGPGTRLTVL.

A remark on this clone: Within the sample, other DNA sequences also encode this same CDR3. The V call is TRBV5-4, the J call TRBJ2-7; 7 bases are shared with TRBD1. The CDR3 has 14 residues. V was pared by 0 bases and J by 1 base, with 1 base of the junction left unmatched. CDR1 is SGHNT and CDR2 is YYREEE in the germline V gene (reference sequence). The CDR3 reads CASSLGQGSYEQYF. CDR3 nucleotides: TGTGCCAGCAGCTTGGGACAGGGTTCCTACGAGCAGTACTTC. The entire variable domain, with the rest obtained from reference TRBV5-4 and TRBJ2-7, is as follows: ETGVTQSPTHLIKTRGQQVTLRCSSQSGHNTVSWYQQALGQGPQFIFQYYREEENGRGNFPPRFSGLQFPNYSSELNVNALELDDSALYLCASSLGQGSYEQYFGPGTRLTVT.

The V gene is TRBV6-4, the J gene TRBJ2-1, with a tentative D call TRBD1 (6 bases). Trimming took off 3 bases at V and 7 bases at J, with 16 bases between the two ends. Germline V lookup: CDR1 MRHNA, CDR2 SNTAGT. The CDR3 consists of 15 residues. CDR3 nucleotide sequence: TGTGCCAGCAGTGAAACTGGGGGACACGAAAATGAGCAGTTCTTC. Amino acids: CASSETGGHENEQFF.

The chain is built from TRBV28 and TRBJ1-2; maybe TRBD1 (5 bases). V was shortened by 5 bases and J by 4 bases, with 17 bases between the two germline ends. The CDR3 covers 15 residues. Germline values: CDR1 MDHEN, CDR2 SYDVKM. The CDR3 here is CASSLLSGDRYGYTF. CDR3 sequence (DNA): TGTGCCAGCAGTCTCCTATCGGGGGATCGCTATGGCTACACCTTC.

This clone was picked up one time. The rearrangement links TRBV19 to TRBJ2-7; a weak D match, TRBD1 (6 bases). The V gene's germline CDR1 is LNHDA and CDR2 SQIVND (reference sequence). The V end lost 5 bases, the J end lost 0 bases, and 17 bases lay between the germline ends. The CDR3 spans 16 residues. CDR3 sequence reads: CASSPDWQGNSYEQYF. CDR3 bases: TGTGCCAGTAGTCCAGATTGGCAGGGGAACTCCTACGAGCAGTACTTC. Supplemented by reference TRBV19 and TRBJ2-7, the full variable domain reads DGGITQSPKYLFRKEGQNVTLSCEQNLNHDAMYWYRQDPGQGLRLIYYSQIVNDFQKGDIAEGYSVSREKKESFPLTVTSAQKNPTAFYLCASSPDWQGNSYEQYFGPGTRLTVT.

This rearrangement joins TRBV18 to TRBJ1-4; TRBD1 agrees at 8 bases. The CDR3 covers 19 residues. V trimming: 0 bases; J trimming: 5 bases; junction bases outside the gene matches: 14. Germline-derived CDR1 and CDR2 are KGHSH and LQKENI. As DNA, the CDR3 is TGTGCCAGCTCACCACCAGGATGGGACAGGAGGGGACGAAATGAAAAACTGTTTTTT. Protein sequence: CASSPPGWDRRGRNEKLFF.

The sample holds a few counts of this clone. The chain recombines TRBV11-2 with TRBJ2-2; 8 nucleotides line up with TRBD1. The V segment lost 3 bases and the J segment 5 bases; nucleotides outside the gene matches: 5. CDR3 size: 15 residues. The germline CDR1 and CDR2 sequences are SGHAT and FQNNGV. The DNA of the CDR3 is TGTGCCAGCAGCTTTGCAGGGGGCGAGACCGGGGAGCTGTTTTTT. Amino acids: CASSFAGGETGELFF.

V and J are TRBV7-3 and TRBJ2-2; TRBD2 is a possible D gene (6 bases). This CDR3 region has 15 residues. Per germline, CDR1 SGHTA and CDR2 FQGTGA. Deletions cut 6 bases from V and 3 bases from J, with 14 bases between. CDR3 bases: TGTGCCAGCAGTCCGAAGGGACTTCACACCGGGGAGCTGTTTTTT. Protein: CASSPKGLHTGELFF.

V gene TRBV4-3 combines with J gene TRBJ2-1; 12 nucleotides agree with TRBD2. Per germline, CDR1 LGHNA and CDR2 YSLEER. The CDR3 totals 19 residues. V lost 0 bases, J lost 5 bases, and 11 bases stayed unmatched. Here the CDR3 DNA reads TGCGCCAGCAGCCAAGATATGTTCTGGGGACTAGCGGGTGACAATGAGCAGTTCTTC. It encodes CASSQDMFWGLAGDNEQFF.

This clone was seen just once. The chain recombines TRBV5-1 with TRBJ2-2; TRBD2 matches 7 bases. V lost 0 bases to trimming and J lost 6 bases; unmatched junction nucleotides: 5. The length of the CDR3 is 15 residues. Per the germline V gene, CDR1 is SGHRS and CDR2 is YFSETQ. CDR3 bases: TGCGCCAGCAGCTTGGGGGCGGGAGACCCCGGGGAGCTGTTTTTT. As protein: CASSLGAGDPGELFF.

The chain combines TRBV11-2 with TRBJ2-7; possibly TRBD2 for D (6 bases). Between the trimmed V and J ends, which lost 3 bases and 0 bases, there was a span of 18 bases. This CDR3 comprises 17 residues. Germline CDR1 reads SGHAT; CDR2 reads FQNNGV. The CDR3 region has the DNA TGTGCCAGCAGCTTCCGCGGGGCAGGTGAGAACTCCTACGAGCAGTACTTC. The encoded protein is CASSFRGAGENSYEQYF.

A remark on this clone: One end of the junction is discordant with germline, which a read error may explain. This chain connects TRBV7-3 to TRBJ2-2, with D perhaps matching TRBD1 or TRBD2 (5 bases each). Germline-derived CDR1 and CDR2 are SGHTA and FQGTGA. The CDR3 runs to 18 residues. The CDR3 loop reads CASSLTPGPQRNTGELFF. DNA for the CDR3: TGTGCCAGCAGTTTAACCCCGGGGCCCCAGCGCAACACCGGGGAGCTGTTTTTT.

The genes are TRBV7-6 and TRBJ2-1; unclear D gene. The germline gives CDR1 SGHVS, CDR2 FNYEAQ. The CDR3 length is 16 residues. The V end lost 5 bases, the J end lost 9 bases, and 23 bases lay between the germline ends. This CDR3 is CASSPRWTAPGGEQFF. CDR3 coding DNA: TGTGCCAGCAGCCCCCGTTGGACGGCCCCAGGTGGTGAGCAGTTCTTC.

CDR3 nucleotides: TGTGCCAGCAGTGAACGGGGAACCCTGGTAAAACTGTTTTTT. It encodes CASSERGTLVKLFF. J is TRBJ1-4 and V is TRBV6-1; D is undetermined. Trimming cost V 2 bases and J 10 bases, with 14 bases left between them. Germline loops: CDR1 MNHNS, CDR2 SASEGT. The CDR3 contains 14 residues.

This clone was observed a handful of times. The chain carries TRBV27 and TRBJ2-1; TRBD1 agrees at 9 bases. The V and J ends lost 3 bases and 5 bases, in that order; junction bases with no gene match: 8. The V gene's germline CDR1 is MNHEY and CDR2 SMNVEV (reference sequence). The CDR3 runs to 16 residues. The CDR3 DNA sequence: TGTGCCAGCAGTTTCAAACCCAGGACAGGGGACAATGAGCAGTTCTTC. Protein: CASSFKPRTGDNEQFF.

The CDR3 protein is CASSAGAGPYNEQFF. The CDR3 region has the DNA TGTGCCAGCAGCGCCGGAGCGGGCCCCTACAATGAGCAGTTCTTC. The chain combines TRBV9 with TRBJ2-1; tentatively, D is TRBD2 (6 bases). The V gene's germline CDR1 is SGDLS and CDR2 YYNGEE. V was cut by 3 bases and J by 2 bases, with 12 bases left in between. The CDR3 contains 15 residues.

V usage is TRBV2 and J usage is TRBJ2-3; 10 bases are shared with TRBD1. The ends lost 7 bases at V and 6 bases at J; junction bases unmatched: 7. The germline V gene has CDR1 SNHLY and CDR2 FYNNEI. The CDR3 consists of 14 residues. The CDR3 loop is CASNRDRGGDTQYF. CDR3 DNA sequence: TGTGCCAGCAACCGGGACAGGGGTGGGGATACGCAGTATTTT.

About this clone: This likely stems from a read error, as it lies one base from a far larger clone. The CDR3 bases are TGTGCCAGCAGCCCTGCAGGAAACACTGAAGCTTTCTTT. Amino acids: CASSPAGNTEAFF. This chain links TRBV6-6 with TRBJ1-1, with D uncertain. This CDR3 has 13 amino acids. The germline V gene encodes CDR1 MNHNY and CDR2 SVGAGI (reference sequence). V was clipped by 6 bases and J by 2 bases, with 10 bases between them.

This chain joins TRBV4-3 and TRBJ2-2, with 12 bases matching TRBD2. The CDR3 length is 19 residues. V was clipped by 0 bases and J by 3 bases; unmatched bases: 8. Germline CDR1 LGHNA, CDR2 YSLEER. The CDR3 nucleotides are TGCGCCAGCAGCCAAGATTGGCCTAGCGGGAGGGTATACACCGGGGAGCTGTTTTTT. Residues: CASSQDWPSGRVYTGELFF.

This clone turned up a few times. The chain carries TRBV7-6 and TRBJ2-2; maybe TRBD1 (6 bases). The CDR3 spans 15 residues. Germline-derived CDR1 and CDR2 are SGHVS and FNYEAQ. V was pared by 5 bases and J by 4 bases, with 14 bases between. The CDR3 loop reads CASSLGQGGTGELFF. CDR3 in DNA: TGTGCCAGCAGCCTGGGGCAAGGGGGCACCGGGGAGCTGTTTTTT.

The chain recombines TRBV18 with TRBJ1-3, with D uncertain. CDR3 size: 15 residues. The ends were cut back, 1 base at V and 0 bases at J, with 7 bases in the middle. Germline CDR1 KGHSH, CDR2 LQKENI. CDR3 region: CASSPQFYSGNTIYF. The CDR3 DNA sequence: TGTGCCAGCTCACCACAGTTCTACTCTGGAAACACCATATATTTT. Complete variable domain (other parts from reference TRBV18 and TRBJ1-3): NAGVMQNPRHLVRRRGQEARLRCSPMKGHSHVYWYRQLPEEGLKFMVYLQKENIIDESGMPKERFSAEFPKEGPSILRIQQVVRGDSAAYFCASSPQFYSGNTIYFGEGSWLTVV.

Written as DNA, the CDR3 is TGTGCCAGCAGCCAAGATATAATGCGGCGGGTTAACACAAGCACAGATACGCAGTATTTT. This gives the protein CASSQDIMRRVNTSTDTQYF. The chain employs TRBV4-2 and TRBJ2-3, with a possible D match to TRBD2 (5 bases). This CDR3 is built from 20 residues. V lost 0 bases, J lost 0 bases, and 22 bases lay in between. From germline, CDR1 is LGHNA and CDR2 YNFKEQ.